These 20 T cell receptor beta chains share one sample of origin, sequenced in a study of T cells in localized non-small cell lung cancer. TCRdb keeps only in-frame clones here, not all; method: immunoSEQ multiplex PCR. The repertoire consists of fewer than 100,000 clones, with about 87% occurring once and the leading ten covering 15%. The sample here was peripheral blood, taken before any cancer treatment. The receptors derive from a man aged 40 to 75 with stage I squamous cell lung carcinoma.

The chain couples TRBV5-1 to TRBJ2-5, with 7 nucleotides matching TRBD2. Germline CDR1 is SGHRS and CDR2 is YFSETQ. CDR3 size: 14 residues. V was clipped by 0 bases and J by 5 bases; unmatched bases: 4. CDR3 nucleotide sequence: TGCGCCAGCAGCTTGGGACTAGCCGCGGAGACCCAGTACTTC. It translates to CASSLGLAAETQYF.

CDR3 sequence (DNA): TGTGCCAGAAGCAAGGACAGGCAGATAATTCACCCCCTCCACTTT. Protein product: CARSKDRQIIHPLHF. The gene calls are TRBV5-3 and TRBJ1-6; TRBD1 matches at 7 bases. TRBV5-3 is treated as an ORF (open reading frame) with a function not yet certain. This CDR3 comprises 15 residues. V was pared by 4 bases and J by 13 bases, with 14 bases of the junction left unmatched.

The rearrangement links TRBV6-5 to TRBJ1-3; D unclear. Trimming cost V 2 bases and J 0 bases, with 8 bases left between them. The CDR3 is made up of 15 amino acids. Germline values: CDR1 MNHEY, CDR2 SVGAGI. CDR3 nucleotide sequence: TGTGCCAGCAGTTACGACCTTAACTCTGGAAACACCATATATTTT. It encodes CASSYDLNSGNTIYF.

The genes are TRBV5-8 and TRBJ2-2; 12 bases match TRBD2. The CDR3 sequence is 18 residues long. The trim removed 3 bases at V and 4 bases at J, leaving 10 bases unmatched. From germline, CDR1 is SGHTS and CDR2 YDEGEE. The CDR3 bases are TGTGCCAGCAGCTGGCTAGCGGGGGGGCCATCGGGCACCGGGGAGCTGTTTTTT. Residues: CASSWLAGGPSGTGELFF.

The gene calls are TRBV7-7 and TRBJ2-3, with D possibly matching TRBD1 (6 bases). Looked up from germline, CDR1 is SSHAT and CDR2 is FNYEAQ (reference sequence). The length of the CDR3 is 16 residues. V was cut by 1 base and J by 1 base, with 12 bases left in between. Here the CDR3 reads CASSLGTALGTDTQYF. CDR3 bases: TGTGCCAGCAGCTTAGGGACAGCTCTGGGCACAGATACGCAGTATTTT.

DNA for the CDR3: TGTGCCAGCAGCACTCGGACAGTCTATAATTCACCCCTCCACTTT. This codes for CASSTRTVYNSPLHF. The chain has TRBV7-8 and TRBJ1-6, with D perhaps matching TRBD1 (6 bases). From germline, CDR1 is SGHVS and CDR2 FQNEAQ. This CDR3 spans 15 amino acids. Trimming cost V 5 bases and J 3 bases, with 11 bases left between them.

This chain uses TRBV18 with TRBJ1-1; a weak D match, TRBD1 (6 bases). CDR1 and CDR2 from the germline V gene are KGHSH and LQKENI. Trimming stripped 3 bases from V and 4 bases from J, with 21 bases between. The CDR3 has 17 amino acids. The CDR3 DNA follows: TGTGCCAGCTCACCCAGCACGATTGGGGGCGGGGGCACTGAAGCTTTCTTT. Its translation: CASSPSTIGGGGTEAFF.

This clone has a handful of counts. The chain combines TRBV30 with TRBJ1-6, with 7 bases identical to TRBD1. CDR3 length equals 14 residues. Germline-derived CDR1 and CDR2 are GTSNPN and SVGIG (reference sequence). Unmatched junction bases numbered 5, after V lost 0 bases and J lost 9 bases. The CDR3 nucleotides are TGTGCCTGGAGTGTCGGGACAGTCGCTTCACCCCTCCACTTT. Its protein product is CAWSVGTVASPLHF.

The chain employs TRBV19 and TRBJ2-7; possible D gene TRBD1, 5 bases. Deletions cut 1 base from V and 6 bases from J, with 13 bases between. The germline V gene encodes CDR1 LNHDA and CDR2 SQIVND (reference sequence). The CDR3 has 14 amino acids. CDR3 sequence reads: CASSIGKGLGEQYF. The CDR3 coding sequence is TGTGCCAGTAGTATAGGAAAGGGGCTGGGCGAGCAGTACTTC.

The chain links TRBV27 to TRBJ2-7; the D is unclear. Looked up from germline, CDR1 is MNHEY and CDR2 is SMNVEV (reference sequence). CDR3 size: 15 residues. Trimming removed 4 bases at V and 3 bases at J, with 16 bases between. The chain's CDR3 is CASSSSATSLYEQYF. The CDR3, as DNA: TGTGCCAGCAGTTCTTCTGCGACCTCCCTCTACGAGCAGTACTTC.

In its sample, this clone was seen once. The chain uses TRBV19 and TRBJ1-1; 8 positions agree with TRBD1. Germline V lookup: CDR1 LNHDA, CDR2 SQIVND (reference sequence). The CDR3 consists of 16 residues. Trimming at V came to 6 bases and at J to 3 bases, leaving 12 bases not matched to a gene. The CDR3 protein is CASSLDRVGVDTEAFF. The CDR3 DNA reads as TGTGCCAGTAGCCTGGACAGGGTTGGGGTGGACACTGAAGCTTTCTTT.

The chain is built from TRBV6-1 and TRBJ2-2; 11 nucleotides match TRBD2. This CDR3 has 19 residues. CDR1 and CDR2 (germline): MNHNS, SASEGT. V lost 1 base to trimming and J lost 4 bases; unmatched junction nucleotides: 11. The CDR3 sequence: CASSEVSSGGPFRTGELFF. The CDR3 nucleotides read TGTGCCAGCAGTGAAGTGTCTAGCGGGGGGCCCTTTCGCACCGGGGAGCTGTTTTTT.

This chain uses TRBV6-6 with TRBJ1-2; D unresolved. The V end was cut by 3 bases, the J end by 1 base, with 9 bases between. Germline-derived CDR1 and CDR2 are MNHNY and SVGAGI (reference sequence). The CDR3 loop spans 14 amino acids. The CDR3, as DNA: TGTGCCAGCAGTTATACCCGGGGTAACTATGGCTACACCTTC. Protein: CASSYTRGNYGYTF.

This clone was seen only once. V is TRBV5-1 and J is TRBJ2-7, with TRBD2 matching 15 bases. The CDR3 has 16 residues. CDR1 is SGHRS and CDR2 is YFSETQ in the germline V gene. The V gene end was trimmed by 4 bases and the J gene end by 4 bases; junction bases not matched to a gene: 6. CDR3 region: CASSQGTSGGLYEQYF. Here the CDR3 DNA reads TGCGCCAGCAGCCAAGGGACTAGCGGGGGGTTATACGAGCAGTACTTC.

This clone was counted once. The chain has TRBV5-6 and TRBJ1-2; D unclear. Trimming cost V 0 bases and J 7 bases, with 7 bases left between them. Germline V gives CDR1 SGHDT, CDR2 YYEEEE. The CDR3 has 12 residues. CDR3 nucleotides: TGTGCCAGCAGCTTGGGAAGTCGTGGCTACACCTTC. Its protein product is CASSLGSRGYTF.

Written as DNA, the CDR3 is TGTGCCAGCAGCCCTGGGACAGGGGGTAACTATGGCTACACCTTC. This translates into CASSPGTGGNYGYTF. V and J are TRBV6-5 and TRBJ1-2; 11 bases align to TRBD1. V lost 6 bases, J lost 1 base, and 4 bases stayed unmatched. This CDR3 comprises 15 residues. Germline CDR1 and CDR2: MNHEY and SVGAGI.

The V and J genes are TRBV10-2 and TRBJ1-5; D gene uncertain. Deletions cut 5 bases from V and 4 bases from J, with 9 bases between. CDR1 and CDR2 from the germline V gene are WSHSY and SAAADI. The CDR3 extends over 13 amino acids. CDR3 protein: CASSPGLNQPQHF. CDR3 in DNA: TGCGCCAGCAGTCCAGGACTTAATCAGCCCCAGCATTTT.

This chain joins TRBV18 and TRBJ1-6; TRBD1 matches 9 bases. Germline CDR1 KGHSH, CDR2 LQKENI. Trimming cost V 3 bases and J 5 bases; bases outside gene matches: 2. The CDR3 is 15 residues long. CDR3 sequence: CASSPRQGDNSPLHF. Here the CDR3 DNA reads TGTGCCAGCTCACCGCGACAGGGGGATAATTCACCCCTCCACTTT.

V gene TRBV5-8 combines with J gene TRBJ1-4, with TRBD1 identical over 8 bases. The CDR3 contains 15 residues. V lost 0 bases, J lost 8 bases, and 6 bases stayed unmatched. Germline loops: CDR1 SGHTS, CDR2 YDEGEE. CDR3 in amino acids: CASSLGTGRGEKLFF. DNA of the CDR3: TGTGCCAGCAGCTTGGGGACAGGGAGGGGAGAAAAACTGTTTTTT.

The V call is TRBV28, the J call TRBJ2-1; TRBD1 aligns across 12 bases. CDR1 and CDR2 (germline): MDHEN, SYDVKM. V shed 6 bases and J 8 bases; nucleotides not matched to a gene: 8. This CDR3 has 15 amino acids. CDR3 coding DNA: TGTGCCAGCAGAGGGGGGGGACAGGGGGCAGATGAGCAGTTCTTC. The encoded protein is CASRGGGQGADEQFF.